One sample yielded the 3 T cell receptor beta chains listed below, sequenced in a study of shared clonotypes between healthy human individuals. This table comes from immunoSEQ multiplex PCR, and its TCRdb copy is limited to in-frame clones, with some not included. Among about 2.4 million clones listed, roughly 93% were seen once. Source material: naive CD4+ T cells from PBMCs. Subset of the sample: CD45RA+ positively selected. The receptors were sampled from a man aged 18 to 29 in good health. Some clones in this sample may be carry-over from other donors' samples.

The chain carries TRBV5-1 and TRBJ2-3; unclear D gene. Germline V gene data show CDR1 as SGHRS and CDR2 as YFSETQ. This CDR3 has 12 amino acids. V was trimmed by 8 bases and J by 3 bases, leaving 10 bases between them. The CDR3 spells CASRFGTDTQYF. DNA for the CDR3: TGCGCCAGTCGATTTGGTACAGATACGCAGTATTTT.

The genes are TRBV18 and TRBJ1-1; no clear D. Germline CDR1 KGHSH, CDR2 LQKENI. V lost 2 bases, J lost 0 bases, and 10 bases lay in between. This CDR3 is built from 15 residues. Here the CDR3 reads CASSPGLLMNTEAFF. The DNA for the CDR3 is TGTGCCAGCTCACCAGGTCTGCTCATGAACACTGAAGCTTTCTTT.

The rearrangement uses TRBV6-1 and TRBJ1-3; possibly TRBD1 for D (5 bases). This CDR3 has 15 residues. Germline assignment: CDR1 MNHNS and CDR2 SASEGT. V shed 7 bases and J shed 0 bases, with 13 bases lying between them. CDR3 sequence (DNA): TGTGCCAGCAAGGCAGGGAAAAGCTCTGGAAACACCATATATTTT. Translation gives CASKAGKSSGNTIYF.